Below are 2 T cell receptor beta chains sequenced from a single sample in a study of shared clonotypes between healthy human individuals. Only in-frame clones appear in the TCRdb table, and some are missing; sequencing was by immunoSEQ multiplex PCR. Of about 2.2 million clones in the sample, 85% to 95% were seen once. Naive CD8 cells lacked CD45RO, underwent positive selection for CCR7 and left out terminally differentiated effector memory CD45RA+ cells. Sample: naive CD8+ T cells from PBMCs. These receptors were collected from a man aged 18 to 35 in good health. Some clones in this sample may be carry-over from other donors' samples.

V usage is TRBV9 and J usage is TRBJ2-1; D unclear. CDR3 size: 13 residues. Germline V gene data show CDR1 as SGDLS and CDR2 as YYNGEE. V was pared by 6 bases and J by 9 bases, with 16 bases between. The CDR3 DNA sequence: TGTGCCAGCAAAGAATCCTACAATAGTGAGCAGTTCTTC. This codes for CASKESYNSEQFF.

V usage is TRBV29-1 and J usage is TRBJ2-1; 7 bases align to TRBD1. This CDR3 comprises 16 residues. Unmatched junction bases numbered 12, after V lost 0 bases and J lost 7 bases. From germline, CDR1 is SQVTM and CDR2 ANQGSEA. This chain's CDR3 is CSVEDGQGVLVNEQFF. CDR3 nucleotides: TGCAGCGTTGAAGACGGGCAGGGGGTTCTGGTGAATGAGCAGTTCTTC.